A single sample gave rise to the 26 T cell receptor beta chains below, sequenced in a study of control samples from healthy donors and cancer patients. TCRdb's copy holds only in-frame clones and misses some; the assay was immunoSEQ multiplex PCR. The data contain around 230,000 clones, around 94% of them singletons. The source material was blood. The receptors were sampled from a man in his forties or fifties in good health.

J is TRBJ2-3 and V is TRBV5-4, with TRBD2 identical over 8 bases. The CDR3 has 18 amino acids. The ends lost 0 bases at V and 0 bases at J; junction bases unmatched: 9. Germline-derived CDR1 and CDR2 are SGHNT and YYREEE (reference sequence). CDR3: CASSLVGGGNPSTDTQYF. The CDR3 DNA reads as TGTGCCAGCAGCTTGGTCGGCGGGGGGAACCCTAGCACAGATACGCAGTATTTT.

This clone appeared once. The chain has TRBV19 and TRBJ1-2, with D unclear. This CDR3 region has 14 residues. Germline values: CDR1 LNHDA, CDR2 SQIVND (reference sequence). V was cut by 7 bases and J by 8 bases, with 20 bases left in between. CDR3 protein: CASTVETAIGGYTF. The CDR3 nucleotides are TGTGCCAGTACCGTTGAGACCGCCATTGGGGGCTACACCTTC.

The chain recombines TRBV10-3 with TRBJ2-2; D is perhaps TRBD1 or TRBD2 (5 bases each). Trimming cost V 11 bases and J 2 bases, with 15 bases left between them. The CDR3 has 14 amino acids. Germline CDR1 reads ENHRY; CDR2 reads SYGVKD. The CDR3 DNA sequence: TGTGCCTCCACCGGGACGCAAAACACCGGGGAGCTGTTTTTT. It encodes CASTGTQNTGELFF.

On this clone itself: One end of the junction is discordant with germline, which a read error may explain. Other DNA sequences in the same sample also yield this CDR3. The chain employs TRBV7-2 and TRBJ2-3, with D possibly TRBD1 on 5 matching bases. Per the germline V gene, CDR1 is SGHTA and CDR2 is FQGNSA. The CDR3 totals 16 residues. The CDR3 DNA reads TGTGCCAGTAGCTTCCCTCTTAGACAGTTCACAGATACGCAGTATTTT. This translates into CASSFPLRQFTDTQYF.

The chain employs TRBV5-6 and TRBJ1-4, with D maybe TRBD1 (6 bases). Trimming removed 4 bases from V and 6 bases from J, with 13 bases in between. The germline V gene has CDR1 SGHDT and CDR2 YYEEEE. The length of the CDR3 is 14 residues. Written as DNA, the CDR3 is TGTGCCAGCAGCAACCGGGGGCGGGATGAAAAACTGTTTTTT. Translated, it gives CASSNRGRDEKLFF.

This clone turned up a few times. The V gene is TRBV19, the J gene TRBJ2-1; 8 nucleotides match TRBD1. CDR3 length: 15 residues. Trimming at V came to 6 bases and at J to 2 bases, leaving 6 bases not matched to a gene. Germline CDR1 and CDR2: LNHDA and SQIVND (reference sequence). CDR3 DNA sequence: TGTGCCAGTAGGAGACAGGGGCCAACCTACAATGAGCAGTTCTTC. It specifies CASRRQGPTYNEQFF.

The V call is TRBV29-1, the J call TRBJ2-7, with TRBD1 matching over 9 bases. The CDR3 is 14 residues long. With 5 bases clipped from V and 2 bases from J, the junction kept 7 bases outside the gene matches. From germline, CDR1 is SQVTM and CDR2 ANQGSEA. The CDR3 reads CSVRGGQGPYEQYF. Written as DNA, the CDR3 is TGCAGCGTTCGAGGGGGACAGGGACCCTACGAGCAGTACTTC.

This clone was detected once. The chain uses TRBV4-1 and TRBJ2-5; D is perhaps TRBD1 or TRBD2 (5 bases each). The CDR3 has 15 residues. Trimming cost V 2 bases and J 1 base, with 11 bases left between them. Germline V lookup: CDR1 MGHRA, CDR2 YSYEKL. CDR3 nucleotide sequence: TGCGCCAGCAGCCAACAAGCCGGGACCCAAGAGACCCAGTACTTC. Translated: CASSQQAGTQETQYF.

V and J are TRBV19 and TRBJ2-3; tentatively, D is TRBD2 (6 bases). Trimming removed 6 bases from V and 2 bases from J, with 12 bases in between. The CDR3 is made up of 14 amino acids. Germline V lookup: CDR1 LNHDA, CDR2 SQIVND (reference sequence). The CDR3 sequence is CASRLRDPTDTQYF. The CDR3 nucleotides read TGTGCCAGTAGATTGCGGGACCCCACAGATACGCAGTATTTT.

This chain links TRBV5-1 with TRBJ1-5, with unresolved D. Trimming pared 0 bases from V and 5 bases from J, leaving 9 bases between. This CDR3 contains 14 residues. Germline V gene lookup returns CDR1 SGHRS and CDR2 YFSETQ. CDR3: CASSLEGLDQPQHF. As DNA, the CDR3 is TGCGCCAGCAGCTTGGAAGGTTTGGATCAGCCCCAGCATTTT.

The rearrangement joins TRBV18 to TRBJ1-1; D perhaps matches TRBD1 (6 bases). V lost 2 bases, J lost 7 bases, and 11 bases lay in between. The germline V gene has CDR1 KGHSH and CDR2 LQKENI. CDR3 length: 13 amino acids. CDR3 residues: CASSPAGGFEAFF. The CDR3 region has the DNA TGTGCCAGCTCACCAGCGGGGGGCTTTGAAGCTTTCTTT.

This chain connects TRBV6-5 to TRBJ2-1, with D tentatively TRBD2 (5 bases). The germline gives CDR1 MNHEY, CDR2 SVGAGI. The ends were cut back, 6 bases at V and 9 bases at J, with 9 bases in the middle. This CDR3 is built from 11 residues. In DNA form, the CDR3 reads TGTGCCAGCAGCCAACGGGGTGAGCAGTTCTTC. It specifies CASSQRGEQFF.

J is TRBJ1-4 and V is TRBV6-5, with D possibly TRBD1 on 5 matching bases. Germline V gives CDR1 MNHEY, CDR2 SVGAGI. V lost 2 bases, J lost 7 bases, and 11 bases lay in between. The CDR3 covers 14 residues. CDR3 nucleotide sequence: TGTGCCAGCAGTTACCGACAGATCGGTGAAAAACTGTTTTTT. It codes for CASSYRQIGEKLFF.

In DNA, the CDR3 is TGCGCCAGCAGTGAGGGGACACTTTACTACGAGCAGTACGTC. Encoded protein: CASSEGTLYYEQYV. The chain employs TRBV10-2 and TRBJ2-7; possibly TRBD1 for D (6 bases). Between the trimmed V and J ends, which lost 2 bases and 3 bases, there was a span of 11 bases. The CDR3 contains 14 residues. CDR1 is WSHSY, CDR2 SAAADI, per germline.

J is TRBJ1-6 and V is TRBV24-1, with 8 bases identical to TRBD1. The J segment lost 7 bases and the V segment lost 4 bases, leaving 5 bases of the junction unmatched. This CDR3 has 15 amino acids. Germline V CDR1 and CDR2: KGHDR, SFDVKD. The CDR3 reads CATSEGDRGNSPLHF. The CDR3 DNA reads as TGTGCCACCAGTGAGGGCGACAGGGGAAATTCACCCCTCCACTTT.

The chain combines TRBV4-2 with TRBJ1-1, with unresolved D. Germline CDR1 LGHNA, CDR2 YNFKEQ. The CDR3 sequence is 15 residues long. V was pared by 0 bases and J by 10 bases, with 18 bases between. The CDR3 reads CASSQDGEGKELAFF. CDR3 DNA: TGTGCCAGCAGCCAAGATGGGGAAGGGAAGGAGCTAGCTTTCTTT.

The J gene is TRBJ1-1, the V gene TRBV7-2; TRBD1 agrees at 7 bases. V lost 5 bases, J lost 1 base, and 7 bases stayed unmatched. Germline assignment: CDR1 SGHTA and CDR2 FQGNSA. This CDR3 contains 15 residues. This CDR3 is CASSPSGGANTEAFF. The CDR3 DNA reads TGTGCCAGCAGCCCCTCAGGGGGAGCGAACACTGAAGCTTTCTTT.

This rearrangement joins TRBV7-9 to TRBJ2-7, with D perhaps matching TRBD1 or TRBD2 (5 bases each). Germline loops: CDR1 SEHNR, CDR2 FQNEAQ (reference sequence). V was clipped by 5 bases and J by 2 bases, with 16 bases between them. The CDR3 totals 15 residues. CDR3 region: CASSDTGTATYEQYF. In nucleotides, the CDR3 is TGTGCCAGCAGCGATACCGGGACGGCTACCTACGAGCAGTACTTC.

The V and J genes are TRBV7-2 and TRBJ2-1, with 8 bases matching TRBD1. Per germline, CDR1 SGHTA and CDR2 FQGNSA. This CDR3 has 18 residues. Trimming at V came to 5 bases and at J to 10 bases, leaving 22 bases not matched to a gene. The CDR3 DNA reads as TGTGCCAGCAGCCGCCCCTCGTCCCCCAGACAGGGGTGGTACGAGCAGTTCTTC. Its protein product is CASSRPSSPRQGWYEQFF. Based on the CDR3 plus reference TRBV7-2 and TRBJ2-1, the full variable domain is GAGVSQSPSNKVTEKGKDVELRCDPISGHTALYWYRQSLGQGLEFLIYFQGNSAPDKSGLPSDRFSAERTGGSVSTLTIQRTQQEDSAVYLCASSRPSSPRQGWYEQFFGPGTRLTVL.

This rearrangement joins TRBV28 to TRBJ1-1; tentative D call: TRBD1 (6 bases). This CDR3 is 14 amino acids long. V dropped 5 bases and J dropped 6 bases, with 16 bases sitting between them. CDR1 is MDHEN and CDR2 is SYDVKM in the germline V gene. The CDR3 sequence: CASSLLGGRSEAFF. DNA for the CDR3: TGTGCCAGCAGTCTTTTGGGGGGCCGCTCTGAAGCTTTCTTT.

The J gene is TRBJ2-7, the V gene TRBV7-2; the match to TRBD2 covers 7 bases. Germline V CDR1 and CDR2: SGHTA, FQGNSA. There are 15 residues in the CDR3. The trim removed 6 bases at V and 6 bases at J, leaving 14 bases unmatched. The CDR3 loop reads CASSPLRGGVGEQYF. The CDR3 DNA sequence: TGTGCCAGCAGTCCCTTGAGGGGAGGGGTTGGCGAGCAGTACTTC.

The chain carries TRBV18 and TRBJ1-2, with 7 nucleotides matching TRBD1. The trim removed 1 base at V and 4 bases at J, leaving 3 bases unmatched. The CDR3 is 14 residues long. Germline lookup yields CDR1 KGHSH and CDR2 LQKENI. The CDR3 is CASSPLQGTYGYTF. CDR3 nucleotides: TGTGCCAGCTCACCACTACAGGGGACCTATGGCTACACCTTC.

The chain employs TRBV6-5 and TRBJ2-2; TRBD1 or TRBD2 may be the D gene (7 bases each). Germline CDR1 reads MNHEY; CDR2 reads SVGAGI. The V gene lost 6 bases and the J gene lost 4 bases, with 15 bases spanning the gap. This CDR3 region has 15 residues. CDR3 coding DNA: TGTGCCAGCAGGGGAGGGGGCTTGGGCACCGGGGAGCTGTTTTTT. As protein: CASRGGGLGTGELFF.

The chain links TRBV7-9 to TRBJ2-7; 7 positions agree with TRBD1. The V gene's germline CDR1 is SEHNR and CDR2 FQNEAQ (reference sequence). The trim removed 3 bases at V and 1 base at J, leaving 3 bases unmatched. The CDR3 loop spans 14 amino acids. The DNA of the CDR3 is TGTGCCAGCAGCTTCCTGACAGGGTCCTACGAGCAGTACGTC. Protein product: CASSFLTGSYEQYV.

A word on this clone: This specimen includes other DNA sequences encoding the same CDR3. The rearrangement uses TRBV5-1 and TRBJ1-1, with 8 bases matching TRBD1. Trimming at V came to 4 bases and at J to 7 bases, leaving 6 bases not matched to a gene. CDR1 is SGHRS, CDR2 YFSETQ, per germline. The CDR3 is made up of 13 amino acids. The CDR3 coding sequence is TGCGCCAGCAGCACAGGGGGTTTGGGTGAAGCTTTCTTT. It yields the protein CASSTGGLGEAFF.

The chain combines TRBV18 with TRBJ1-2, with 10 bases identical to TRBD1. The junction had 13 bases not matched to a gene; V was cut back by 3 bases and J by 6 bases. Germline lookup yields CDR1 KGHSH and CDR2 LQKENI. The CDR3 runs 17 residues. CDR3: CASSPFSPGQGLDGYTF. CDR3 coding DNA: TGTGCCAGCTCACCCTTCTCACCGGGACAGGGGCTCGATGGCTACACCTTC. The full variable domain, with the rest looked up from reference TRBV18 and TRBJ1-2, is NAGVMQNPRHLVRRRGQEARLRCSPMKGHSHVYWYRQLPEEGLKFMVYLQKENIIDESGMPKERFSAEFPKEGPSILRIQQVVRGDSAAYFCASSPFSPGQGLDGYTFGSGTRLTVV.